This T cell receptor (beta chain) was recorded in a study of T cells in Graves' hyperthyroidism and ophthalmopathy. The V and J ends lost 0 bases and 7 bases respectively, with 9 bases between them. CDR1 is ENHRY, CDR2 SYGVKD, per germline. The CDR3 extends over 14 amino acids. At least ten counts were recorded for this clonotype. TCR beta CDR3 regions were amplified from RNA. First-round RT-PCR with HTBI primers amplified the TCR CDR3 region. TCRdb re-derived calls from the multiplex PCR reads in MiXCR, one entry per CDR3 protein. The sample yields about 300,000 distinct CDR3 sequences, approximately 19% seen once.

The receptor's source is a man aged 50-60 years with Graves' ophthalmopathy. The V and J genes are TRBV10-3 and TRBJ1-4; no reliable D call. Sequencing was performed on blood. The CDR3 nucleotides read TGTGCCATCAGTGAGTCAAGGGAGGGTGAAAAACTGTTTTTT. It codes for CAISESREGEKLFF.